The 4 T cell receptor beta chains listed next were all sequenced from one sample in a study of T cell responses to AZD1222 COVID-19 vaccine (dated by TCRdb to about 2021). The library was made by the immunoSEQ multiplex PCR assay. TCRdb mirrors the immuneACCESS table, restricted to in-frame sequences. Some clones are absent from its copies; in checked studies, under half trace to an unresolved V gene, and the reason for the others is unknown. Recorded for this sample are 100,000 to 150,000 clones; 85% to 90% of them occurred a single time. The ten largest clones capture 6% to 8.5% of the sample. This specimen's time point label, per the study, means: about 28 days (+/-7) after the second vaccine dose. Here the sequenced sample was peripheral blood, taken 28 days after the second AZD1222 dose. Every receptor here comes from an adult who received the AZD1222 COVID-19 vaccine.

This clone occurred a few times. This chain joins TRBV23-1 and TRBJ2-1; 7 nucleotides agree with TRBD1. Being an ORF, TRBV23-1 has a function that is uncertain. Unmatched junction bases numbered 6, after V lost 4 bases and J lost 3 bases. The CDR3 extends over 15 amino acids. CDR3 DNA sequence: TGCGCCAGCAGTCCGGGACAGTTATTCTACAATGAGCAGTTCTTC. Protein sequence: CASSPGQLFYNEQFF.

The chain carries TRBV10-3 and TRBJ2-3, with D tentatively TRBD1 or TRBD2 (5 bases each). The V end was cut by 8 bases, the J end by 6 bases, with 15 bases between. The CDR3 spans 13 residues. Germline CDR1 is ENHRY and CDR2 is SYGVKD. CDR3 sequence: CAIEGTQRDTQYF. In DNA form, the CDR3 reads TGTGCCATCGAAGGGACCCAGCGGGATACGCAGTATTTT.

This chain links TRBV7-2 with TRBJ1-1; 9 bases are a match to TRBD1. This CDR3 region has 15 residues. Germline CDR1 is SGHTA and CDR2 is FQGNSA. V gave up 5 bases and J gave up 2 bases; unmatched junction bases: 6. The DNA for the CDR3 is TGTGCCAGCAGCAGACGGACAGGGGTTAACACTGAAGCTTTCTTT. Protein sequence: CASSRRTGVNTEAFF.

The V and J genes are TRBV5-1 and TRBJ2-7; maybe TRBD1 (5 bases). Germline V gives CDR1 SGHRS, CDR2 YFSETQ. The V end lost 0 bases, the J end lost 2 bases, and 9 bases lay between the germline ends. The CDR3 length is 14 residues. In nucleotides, the CDR3 is TGCGCCAGCAGCTTGGTGGACACCACCTACGAGCAGTACTTC. Residues: CASSLVDTTYEQYF. Based on the CDR3 plus reference TRBV5-1 and TRBJ2-7, the full variable domain is KAGVTQTPRYLIKTRGQQVTLSCSPISGHRSVSWYQQTPGQGLQFLFEYFSETQRNKGNFPGRFSGRQFSNSRSEMNVSTLELGDSALYLCASSLVDTTYEQYFGPGTRLTVT.